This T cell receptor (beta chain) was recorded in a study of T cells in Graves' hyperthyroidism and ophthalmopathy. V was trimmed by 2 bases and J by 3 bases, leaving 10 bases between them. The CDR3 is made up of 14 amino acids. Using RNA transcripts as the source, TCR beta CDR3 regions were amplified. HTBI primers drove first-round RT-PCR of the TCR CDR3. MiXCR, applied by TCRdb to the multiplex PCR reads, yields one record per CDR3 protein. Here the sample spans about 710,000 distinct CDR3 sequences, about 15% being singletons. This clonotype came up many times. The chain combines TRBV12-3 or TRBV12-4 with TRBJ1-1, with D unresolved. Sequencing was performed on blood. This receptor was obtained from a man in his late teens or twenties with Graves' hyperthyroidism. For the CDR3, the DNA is TGTGCCAGCAGTTTAATTAGTCGAGACACTGAAGCTTTCTTT. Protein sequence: CASSLISRDTEAFF.